The 27 T cell receptor beta chains below come from one sample, sequenced in a study of cytomegalovirus exposure and HLA in healthy donors. 60 Vbeta and 13 Jbeta primers were used in PCR. Clones were read by immunoSEQ multiplex PCR, and TCRdb kept only the in-frame ones, dropping some. This table holds 150,000 to 180,000 clones, about 80% found once. The sample was PBMCs. The receptors here all came from a man aged 25-40 years in good health and CMV-seropositive.

The chain employs TRBV5-6 and TRBJ2-7; the match to TRBD1 covers 9 bases. The V gene's germline CDR1 is SGHDT and CDR2 YYEEEE. With 2 bases clipped from V and 7 bases from J, the junction kept 7 bases outside the gene matches. The CDR3 covers 14 residues. The CDR3 loop is CASSLEQGAGEQYF. CDR3 bases: TGTGCCAGCAGCTTAGAACAGGGGGCTGGGGAGCAGTACTTC.

The chain carries TRBV7-2 and TRBJ2-2; D may be TRBD2 (6 bases). Germline V gene data show CDR1 as SGHTA and CDR2 as FQGNSA. This CDR3 has 14 residues. V gave up 3 bases and J gave up 6 bases, with 11 bases separating them. CDR3 in amino acids: CASSFGVAAGELFF. The CDR3 nucleotides are TGTGCCAGCAGCTTTGGGGTAGCGGCCGGGGAGCTGTTTTTT.

This clone appeared once. The V gene is TRBV5-4, the J gene TRBJ1-4; no definite D call. The germline CDR1 and CDR2 sequences are SGHNT and YYREEE (reference sequence). This CDR3 comprises 13 residues. V lost 5 bases and J 5 bases, leaving 10 bases between the germline ends. The CDR3 reads CASSGRPNEKLFF. The CDR3 DNA reads TGTGCCAGCAGTGGCCGCCCGAATGAAAAACTGTTTTTT.

Of note for this clone: The same CDR3 is also encoded by other DNA sequences in this sample. The V and J genes are TRBV2 and TRBJ2-5; 7 bases map to TRBD1. Germline V CDR1 and CDR2: SNHLY, FYNNEI. V lost 5 bases, J lost 9 bases, and 15 bases stayed unmatched. This CDR3 region has 15 residues. CDR3 sequence: CASSPLRDSSRAQYF. In nucleotides, the CDR3 is TGTGCCAGCAGTCCCCTAAGGGACAGCTCACGGGCCCAGTACTTC.

The chain has TRBV28 and TRBJ1-5, with D unclear. The CDR3 loop spans 16 amino acids. Germline V gene data show CDR1 as MDHEN and CDR2 as SYDVKM. Trimming cost V 6 bases and J 0 bases, with 15 bases left between them. CDR3 residues: CASSLGYGDSNQPQHF. Here the CDR3 DNA reads TGTGCCAGCAGCCTAGGTTATGGCGATAGCAATCAGCCCCAGCATTTT.

This clone showed up just a few times. This chain connects TRBV6-1 to TRBJ1-4; D remains unclear. V lost 5 bases and J 7 bases, leaving 8 bases between the germline ends. The V gene's germline CDR1 is MNHNS and CDR2 SASEGT. The length of the CDR3 is 12 residues. Here the CDR3 reads CASSPRLEKLFF. CDR3 bases: TGTGCCAGCAGTCCCCGACTTGAAAAACTGTTTTTT.

This sequence joins TRBV5-1 and TRBJ2-4; maybe TRBD2 (6 bases). Trimming left V 0 bases short and J 3 bases short, with 13 bases between. This CDR3 has 16 amino acids. The germline V gene has CDR1 SGHRS and CDR2 YFSETQ. DNA of the CDR3: TGCGCCAGCAGCTTGGCCGGGTGGGAGGTCAAAAACATTCAGTACTTC. It translates to CASSLAGWEVKNIQYF.

V is TRBV5-5 and J is TRBJ2-2; the match to TRBD1 covers 7 bases. CDR1 is SGHKS and CDR2 is YYEKEE in the germline V gene (reference sequence). Trimming at V came to 3 bases and at J to 7 bases, leaving 3 bases not matched to a gene. The CDR3 length is 13 residues. CDR3 nucleotides: TGTGCCAGCAGCTCACAGGGGCACGGGGAGCTGTTTTTT. Translation: CASSSQGHGELFF.

The genes are TRBV9 and TRBJ2-2; tentative D call: TRBD1 (6 bases). The CDR3 is 13 residues long. Germline CDR1 is SGDLS and CDR2 is YYNGEE. Trimming took off 2 bases at V and 5 bases at J, with 7 bases between the two ends. CDR3 loop: CASSVRGTGELFF. The DNA for the CDR3 is TGTGCCAGCAGCGTCAGGGGAACCGGGGAGCTGTTTTTT.

This chain links TRBV6-5 with TRBJ1-5; 9 nucleotides match TRBD1. V was clipped by 4 bases and J by 2 bases; unmatched bases: 3. The CDR3 is 15 amino acids. Germline CDR1 is MNHEY and CDR2 is SVGAGI. The CDR3 loop is CASSWDREGNQPQHF. In nucleotides, the CDR3 is TGTGCCAGCAGTTGGGACAGGGAAGGCAATCAGCCCCAGCATTTT.

The V gene is TRBV19, the J gene TRBJ1-2; TRBD1 agrees at 7 bases. This CDR3 contains 14 residues. CDR1 and CDR2 from the germline V gene are LNHDA and SQIVND (reference sequence). J lost 7 bases, V lost 3 bases, and 8 bases had no gene match. This CDR3 is CASSIARQGRGYTF. The CDR3 DNA sequence: TGTGCCAGTAGTATCGCCCGACAGGGACGTGGCTACACCTTC.

V is TRBV9 and J is TRBJ2-5; D perhaps matches TRBD1 (5 bases). The ends were cut back, 4 bases at V and 5 bases at J, with 12 bases in the middle. There are 13 residues in the CDR3. Germline assignment: CDR1 SGDLS and CDR2 YYNGEE. CDR3 loop: CASSLGQGETQYF. CDR3 DNA: TGTGCCAGCAGCCTCGGGCAGGGTGAGACCCAGTACTTC.

This chain links TRBV5-4 with TRBJ2-1; 8 bases align to TRBD2. CDR1 and CDR2 (germline): SGHNT, YYREEE (reference sequence). The CDR3 extends over 15 amino acids. V shed 3 bases and J 9 bases; nucleotides not matched to a gene: 11. CDR3 amino acids: CASSSEAGDGVEQFF. The CDR3 DNA follows: TGTGCCAGCAGCTCCGAAGCGGGAGATGGGGTTGAGCAGTTCTTC.

The chain combines TRBV18 with TRBJ2-5; unclear D gene. The germline V gene encodes CDR1 KGHSH and CDR2 LQKENI. The CDR3 is 13 residues long. V was cut by 0 bases and J by 5 bases, with 7 bases left in between. The CDR3 bases are TGTGCCAGCTCACCACCCGAAGAGGAGACCCAGTACTTC. It codes for CASSPPEEETQYF.

This chain uses TRBV7-2 with TRBJ2-6, with D uncertain. This CDR3 comprises 15 residues. Germline loops: CDR1 SGHTA, CDR2 FQGNSA. Trimming took off 7 bases at V and 2 bases at J, with 12 bases between the two ends. The DNA for the CDR3 is TGTGCCAGCACCTGGAATGAGGCTGGGGCCAACGTCCTGACTTTC. It encodes CASTWNEAGANVLTF.

The chain couples TRBV10-3 to TRBJ2-2; 7 nucleotides line up with TRBD2. The CDR3 runs 15 residues. The germline V gene encodes CDR1 ENHRY and CDR2 SYGVKD. The V gene end was trimmed by 10 bases and the J gene end by 1 base; junction bases not matched to a gene: 9. The CDR3 sequence is CATTASSGNTGELFF. The CDR3 DNA reads as TGTGCCACCACAGCATCTAGCGGGAACACCGGGGAGCTGTTTTTT.

This chain links TRBV7-8 with TRBJ2-3; the match to TRBD2 covers 12 bases. This CDR3 has 16 residues. Trimming took 4 bases from V and 5 from J; bases not matched to a gene: 7. Germline assignment: CDR1 SGHVS and CDR2 FQNEAQ. CDR3 coding DNA: TGTGCCAGCAGCTCACATCAGACTAGCGGGAGAGATACGCAGTATTTT. Its translation: CASSSHQTSGRDTQYF.

DNA for the CDR3: TGTGCCACCAGCAACAGCTGGACAGTGAGCTCCTACGAGCAGTACTTC. It specifies CATSNSWTVSSYEQYF. The V gene is TRBV15, the J gene TRBJ2-7, with D maybe TRBD1 (6 bases). Deletions cut 4 bases from V and 0 bases from J, with 16 bases between. This CDR3 region has 16 residues. CDR1 is LNHNV, CDR2 YYDKDF, per germline (reference sequence).

The gene calls are TRBV27 and TRBJ2-3, with TRBD2 matching over 9 bases. Trimming at V came to 3 bases and at J to 2 bases, leaving 3 bases not matched to a gene. The CDR3 contains 15 residues. The germline gives CDR1 MNHEY, CDR2 SMNVEV (reference sequence). The CDR3 DNA sequence: TGTGCCAGCAGTTTTGGCGGGAGGGACACAGATACGCAGTATTTT. Translating gives CASSFGGRDTDTQYF.

The chain has TRBV18 and TRBJ1-1, with 7 bases matching TRBD1. Germline-derived CDR1 and CDR2 are KGHSH and LQKENI. With V trimmed by 0 bases and J by 3 bases, 25 bases remained unmatched. The CDR3 is 22 residues long. The CDR3 spells CASSPPTVSDRVDFKGDTEAFF. CDR3 DNA: TGTGCCAGCTCACCACCCACTGTGTCAGACAGGGTAGATTTTAAGGGGGACACTGAAGCTTTCTTT.

In this sample, this clone turned up a few times. The CDR3 spells CASSSPGGHYGYTF. In DNA form, the CDR3 reads TGTGCCAGCAGCTCCCCAGGGGGGCACTATGGCTACACCTTC. The genes are TRBV7-9 and TRBJ1-2, with TRBD1 matching over 7 bases. This CDR3 contains 14 residues. The ends lost 4 bases at V and 3 bases at J; junction bases unmatched: 5. Looked up from germline, CDR1 is SEHNR and CDR2 is FQNEAQ (reference sequence).

V gene TRBV28 combines with J gene TRBJ1-2; 9 bases are a match to TRBD1. Germline trimming cut 5 bases from V and 4 bases from J; bases unmatched to any gene: 2. This CDR3 is built from 13 residues. Germline-derived CDR1 and CDR2 are MDHEN and SYDVKM. As DNA, the CDR3 is TGTGCCAGCAGTATGGGACAGGGCTATGGCTACACCTTC. Protein product: CASSMGQGYGYTF.

CDR3: CASREGNQPQHF. The CDR3 coding sequence is TGTGCCAGCAGAGAGGGAAATCAGCCCCAGCATTTT. The chain uses TRBV25-1 and TRBJ1-5; D is uncertain. The CDR3 runs to 12 residues. V gave up 6 bases and J gave up 4 bases, with 7 bases separating them. Germline V lookup: CDR1 MGHDK, CDR2 SYGVNS.

This chain uses TRBV28 with TRBJ2-3; tentatively, D is TRBD1 (6 bases). V lost 3 bases and J lost 9, with 19 bases in between. The CDR3 has 15 residues. Germline loops: CDR1 MDHEN, CDR2 SYDVKM. This CDR3 is CASSFKGTGRSTQYF. In nucleotides, the CDR3 is TGTGCCAGCAGTTTTAAGGGAACAGGGCGGTCAACGCAGTATTTT.

The V and J genes are TRBV30 and TRBJ2-2, with 9 bases identical to TRBD1. The V and J ends lost 5 bases and 6 bases, in that order; junction bases with no gene match: 10. Germline-derived CDR1 and CDR2 are GTSNPN and SVGIG (reference sequence). The CDR3 sequence is 15 residues long. The DNA of the CDR3 is TGTGCCTGGGGGACAGGGTTGAGACGGGCCGGGGAGCTGTTTTTT. It yields the protein CAWGTGLRRAGELFF.

This sequence joins TRBV6-5 and TRBJ2-7; D perhaps matches TRBD2 (6 bases). Per the germline V gene, CDR1 is MNHEY and CDR2 is SVGAGI. V was trimmed by 7 bases and J by 6 bases, leaving 16 bases between them. This CDR3 has 13 residues. CDR3 DNA sequence: TGTGCCAGCAATCTACTCGGGGGAGGCGAGCAGTACTTC. Its translation is CASNLLGGGEQYF.

This chain joins TRBV4-1 and TRBJ2-7, with 7 bases fitting TRBD2. The V gene end was trimmed by 0 bases and the J gene end by 5 bases; junction bases not matched to a gene: 7. The CDR3 is made up of 15 amino acids. In germline, CDR1 is MGHRA, CDR2 YSYEKL. The CDR3 is CASSQDGAGRDEQYF. CDR3 nucleotides: TGCGCCAGCAGCCAAGATGGGGCAGGGAGGGACGAGCAGTACTTC.